Listed here is a single T cell receptor beta chain. Its antigen remains unidentified. CDR1 and CDR2 from the germline V gene are MGHRA and YSYEKL. The CDR3 has 15 amino acids. Trimming took off 0 bases at V and 2 bases at J, with 10 bases between the two ends. This record comes from a study of T cell repertoires in cytomegalovirus infection. TCRdb used MiXCR to reprocess the reads, holding one entry per CDR3 protein. The profile shows roughly 860,000 distinct CDR3 sequences, approximately 32% of them singletons. This TCR was recovered from a human donor in good health (CMV status not recorded). Some clones in this sample may be carry-over from other donors' samples. The sample was cultured CD8+ T cells from PBMCs, taken from culture after CMV antigen stimulation. The chain employs TRBV4-1 and TRBJ1-1, with D possibly TRBD1 on 5 matching bases. CDR3 protein: CASSQETDKNTEAFF. The CDR3 bases are TGCGCCAGCAGCCAAGAAACGGACAAAAACACTGAAGCTTTCTTT.